These 14 T cell receptor beta chains originate from one sample sequenced in a study of PD-L1 blockade in urothelial cancer. Assay used: immunoSEQ multiplex PCR; TCRdb lists only in-frame clones, some missing. This sample has 70,000 or so clones, with roughly 91% found just once. The sequences come from PBMCs, collected around atezolizumab (anti-PD-L1) treatment. These receptors all come from a man between 60 and 75 years old with urothelial cancer.

The V gene is TRBV6-1, the J gene TRBJ2-7, with TRBD2 identical over 7 bases. J gave up 0 bases and V 4 bases, and 6 bases lay outside the gene matches. CDR1 is MNHNS, CDR2 SASEGT, per germline. The CDR3 totals 15 residues. Here the CDR3 reads CASSARVAGSYEQYF. Written as DNA, the CDR3 is TGTGCCAGCAGTGCCAGGGTAGCGGGCTCCTACGAGCAGTACTTC.

V gene TRBV29-1 combines with J gene TRBJ1-6; D gene ambiguous. From germline, CDR1 is SQVTM and CDR2 ANQGSEA. The CDR3 spans 13 residues. V dropped 5 bases and J dropped 7 bases, with 12 bases sitting between them. The CDR3 region has the DNA TGCAGCGTTCGCACTGACACAAATTCACCCCTCCACTTT. It translates to CSVRTDTNSPLHF.

A single count supports this clone. V and J are TRBV6-1 and TRBJ1-1; the D gene is possibly TRBD1 (5 bases). CDR1 MNHNS and CDR2 SASEGT come from the germline V gene. CDR3 length: 13 amino acids. V dropped 9 bases and J dropped 4 bases, with 15 bases sitting between them. The CDR3 DNA reads TGTGCCAGTAACCCAGGGTGGGGCACTGAAGCTTTCTTT. It yields the protein CASNPGWGTEAFF.

The CDR3 is CASSGLKGSAYNEQFF. The CDR3 DNA reads TGTGCCAGCAGCGGACTAAAAGGGTCTGCCTACAATGAGCAGTTCTTC. The chain has TRBV9 and TRBJ2-1, with D maybe TRBD2 (5 bases). The CDR3 has 16 amino acids. Per germline, CDR1 SGDLS and CDR2 YYNGEE. Trimming took off 3 bases at V and 2 bases at J, with 15 bases between the two ends.

This CDR3 is CASSLWRGETQYF. CDR3 nucleotides: TGTGCCAGCAGCTTATGGCGGGGGGAGACCCAGTACTTC. This chain uses TRBV7-2 with TRBJ2-5, with TRBD2 matching 7 bases. The germline gives CDR1 SGHTA, CDR2 FQGNSA. This CDR3 region has 13 residues. V was pared by 2 bases and J by 5 bases, with 2 bases of the junction left unmatched.

The rearrangement links TRBV4-2 to TRBJ1-2; 7 bases fit TRBD1. Per germline, CDR1 LGHNA and CDR2 YNFKEQ. V dropped 8 bases and J dropped 5; count of bases not matched to a gene: 20. The CDR3 has 17 residues. CDR3 loop: CASSSPGTDSVGYGYTF. CDR3 nucleotide sequence: TGTGCCAGCTCGTCGCCCGGGACAGACTCAGTAGGGTATGGCTACACCTTC.

The V call is TRBV11-2, the J call TRBJ2-6; 9 nucleotides match TRBD1. After removal of 2 bases from V and 2 bases from J, the junction contained 10 bases not matched to a gene. The CDR3 runs 19 residues. Per germline, CDR1 SGHAT and CDR2 FQNNGV. CDR3 coding DNA: TGTGCCAGCAGCTTAAACCCGGGACAGGGTCTAACTGGGGCCAACGTCCTGACTTTC. It translates to CASSLNPGQGLTGANVLTF.

This chain joins TRBV4-2 and TRBJ2-3, with D possibly TRBD1 on 6 matching bases. This CDR3 has 17 amino acids. The germline V gene encodes CDR1 LGHNA and CDR2 YNFKEQ. Trimming took off 0 bases at V and 1 base at J, with 14 bases between the two ends. CDR3 residues: CASSQDRDTHRTDTQYF. Written as DNA, the CDR3 is TGTGCCAGCAGCCAAGATCGGGACACCCATCGCACAGATACGCAGTATTTT.

The chain couples TRBV29-1 to TRBJ1-4; D possibly corresponds to TRBD1 (5 bases). The germline V gene has CDR1 SQVTM and CDR2 ANQGSEA. The V and J ends lost 5 bases and 7 bases respectively, with 17 bases between them. The CDR3 runs 14 residues. Here the CDR3 reads CSVNQGLEREKLFF. The DNA of the CDR3 is TGCAGCGTTAATCAGGGCTTGGAACGTGAAAAACTGTTTTTT.

This chain connects TRBV5-4 to TRBJ1-2, with 7 nucleotides matching TRBD1. Trimming removed 4 bases from V and 12 bases from J; junction bases left unmatched: 18. CDR3 length equals 15 residues. Germline CDR1 SGHNT, CDR2 YYREEE (reference sequence). The CDR3 loop reads CASSQALSGQTGNTF. In DNA form, the CDR3 reads TGTGCCAGCAGCCAGGCTCTATCGGGACAGACGGGCAACACCTTC.

This clone was observed a handful of times. V and J are TRBV29-1 and TRBJ2-1; D possibly corresponds to TRBD2 (6 bases). CDR1 is SQVTM and CDR2 is ANQGSEA in the germline V gene. Trimming cost V 4 bases and J 9 bases, with 7 bases left between them. The CDR3 is 10 residues long. CDR3 residues: CSVGGGEQFF. The CDR3 bases are TGCAGCGTTGGGGGAGGTGAGCAGTTCTTC.

V and J are TRBV19 and TRBJ1-3, with D uncertain. This CDR3 has 12 residues. The germline V and J ends were trimmed by 3 bases and 8 bases, with 8 bases remaining between them. The V gene's germline CDR1 is LNHDA and CDR2 SQIVND (reference sequence). In nucleotides, the CDR3 is TGTGCCAGTAGTATCGGCGGAGACACCATATATTTT. Translation: CASSIGGDTIYF.

This chain uses TRBV19 with TRBJ2-2; 13 nucleotides line up with TRBD2. The CDR3 covers 18 residues. Germline trimming cut 2 bases from V and 4 bases from J; bases unmatched to any gene: 7. CDR1 and CDR2 (germline): LNHDA, SQIVND (reference sequence). As DNA, the CDR3 is TGTGCCAGTAGTATAAAGACACTAGCGGGGGGGAGCACCGGGGAGCTGTTTTTT. It yields the protein CASSIKTLAGGSTGELFF.

A few counts support this clone. This chain uses TRBV4-3 with TRBJ2-1; D is perhaps TRBD2 (5 bases). The CDR3 is 12 amino acids. The germline CDR1 and CDR2 sequences are LGHNA and YSLEER. Trimming stripped 3 bases from V and 8 bases from J, with 8 bases between. The chain's CDR3 is CASSQGSYEQFF. Written as DNA, the CDR3 is TGCGCCAGCAGCCAGGGGAGCTATGAGCAGTTCTTC.